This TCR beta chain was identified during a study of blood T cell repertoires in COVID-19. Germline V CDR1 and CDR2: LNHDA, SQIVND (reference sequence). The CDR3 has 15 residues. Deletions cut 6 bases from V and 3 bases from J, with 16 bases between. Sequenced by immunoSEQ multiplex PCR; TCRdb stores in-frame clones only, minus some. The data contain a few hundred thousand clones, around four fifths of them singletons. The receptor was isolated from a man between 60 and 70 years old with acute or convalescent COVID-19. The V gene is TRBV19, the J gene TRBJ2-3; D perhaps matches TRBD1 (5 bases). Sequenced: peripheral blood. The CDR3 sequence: CASSSQQGLTDTQYF. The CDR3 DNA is TGTGCCAGTAGCTCACAGCAGGGCCTTACAGATACGCAGTATTTT.